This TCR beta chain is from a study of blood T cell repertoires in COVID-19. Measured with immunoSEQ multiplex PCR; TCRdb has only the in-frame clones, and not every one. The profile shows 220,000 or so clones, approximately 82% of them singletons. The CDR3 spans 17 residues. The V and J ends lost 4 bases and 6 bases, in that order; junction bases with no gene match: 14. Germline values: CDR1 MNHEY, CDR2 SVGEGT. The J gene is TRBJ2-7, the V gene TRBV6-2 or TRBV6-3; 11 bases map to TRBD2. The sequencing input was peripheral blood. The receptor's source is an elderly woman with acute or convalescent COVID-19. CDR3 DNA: TGTGCCAGCAGTTGGACCAAGACTAGCGGGATACCGGCCGAGCAGTACTTC. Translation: CASSWTKTSGIPAEQYF.